The 26 T cell receptor beta chains in this list originate from one sample, sequenced in a study of T cell clonotyping in hematopoietic cell transplantation. Generated by immunoSEQ multiplex PCR, the TCRdb table keeps only in-frame clones and is missing some. Altogether about 12,000 clones are present, 90% being singletons, with the ten largest covering 1.2%. Material: peripheral blood mononuclear cells. The receptors were sampled from a man aged 25 to 40 in good health. Some clones in this sample may be carry-over from other donors' samples.

As for this clone: The germline gene is not matched at one end of the junction; a read error may be the cause. The rearrangement uses TRBV2 and TRBJ2-5, with a possible D match to TRBD1 (8 bases). Germline CDR1 SNHLY, CDR2 FYNNEI. The CDR3 spans 12 residues. CDR3 region: CATSGTGSFYHF. The CDR3 region has the DNA TGTGCCACCAGCGGGACAGGTTCCTTTTATCACTTC.

The genes are TRBV6-5 and TRBJ1-2; D may be TRBD1 (6 bases). Germline V gene lookup returns CDR1 MNHEY and CDR2 SVGAGI. V gave up 5 bases and J gave up 8 bases, with 15 bases separating them. There are 13 residues in the CDR3. Here the CDR3 reads CASSAGGGRGYTF. The CDR3 DNA reads as TGTGCCAGCAGTGCGGGAGGGGGTAGGGGCTACACCTTC.

The chain couples TRBV6-6 to TRBJ2-2; no clear D gene. CDR1 and CDR2 from the germline V gene are MNHNY and SVGAGI (reference sequence). CDR3 length: 15 amino acids. Deletions cut 6 bases from V and 2 bases from J, with 13 bases between. The CDR3 sequence is CASSSRRANTGELFF. The CDR3 DNA follows: TGTGCCAGCAGCTCCCGACGAGCTAACACCGGGGAGCTGTTTTTT.

The V call is TRBV6-1, the J call TRBJ2-7, with D maybe TRBD1 (7 bases). V was cut by 8 bases and J by 6 bases, with 14 bases left in between. The germline CDR1 and CDR2 sequences are MNHNS and SASEGT. The CDR3 length is 12 residues. CDR3 loop: CASGGTVPEQYF. The CDR3 coding sequence is TGTGCCAGCGGGGGGACAGTTCCCGAGCAGTACTTC.

This chain connects TRBV9 to TRBJ1-4, with D unresolved. V was pared by 4 bases and J by 0 bases, with 13 bases between. In germline, CDR1 is SGDLS, CDR2 YYNGEE. CDR3 length: 16 residues. The CDR3: CASSSEGGATNEKLFF. The DNA for the CDR3 is TGTGCCAGCAGCTCAGAGGGTGGGGCAACTAATGAAAAACTGTTTTTT.

This clone was seen a single time. The J gene is TRBJ2-3, the V gene TRBV5-1; unclear D gene. Germline CDR1 SGHRS, CDR2 YFSETQ. The CDR3 runs 16 residues. Trimming cost V 4 bases and J 0 bases, with 15 bases left between them. The CDR3 is CASSGLADPSTDTQYF. The CDR3 nucleotides are TGCGCCAGCAGCGGGTTAGCTGATCCTAGCACAGATACGCAGTATTTT.

The rearrangement uses TRBV5-8 and TRBJ2-1; the D call may be TRBD1 or TRBD2 (6 bases each). Per the germline V gene, CDR1 is SGHTS and CDR2 is YDEGEE. The CDR3 has 15 amino acids. Trimming removed 2 bases from V and 4 bases from J, with 13 bases in between. The CDR3 loop reads CASSFSAGTYNEQFF. DNA of the CDR3: TGTGCCAGCAGCTTCTCGGCGGGGACATACAATGAGCAGTTCTTC.

V gene TRBV11-3 combines with J gene TRBJ2-7, with unresolved D. The germline V and J ends were trimmed by 1 base and 7 bases, with 8 bases remaining between them. The CDR3 has 12 amino acids. Germline values: CDR1 SGHNT, CDR2 YENEEA. The CDR3 region is CASSLGTMEQYF. The CDR3 DNA reads TGTGCCAGCAGCTTAGGGACCATGGAGCAGTACTTC.

The chain is built from TRBV9 and TRBJ1-4; D perhaps matches TRBD1 (5 bases). The V end was cut by 4 bases, the J end by 10 bases, with 20 bases between. The CDR3 spans 15 residues. CDR1 and CDR2 from the germline V gene are SGDLS and YYNGEE. In DNA form, the CDR3 reads TGTGCCAGCAGCCGCCGGGACCAGTGGCTGGGAAAACTGTTTTTT. This sequence encodes CASSRRDQWLGKLFF.

This clone was picked up one time. The chain couples TRBV5-8 to TRBJ2-7; a possible D gene is TRBD2 (5 bases). Trimming removed 1 base from V and 4 bases from J, with 15 bases in between. Per the germline V gene, CDR1 is SGHTS and CDR2 is YDEGEE. The CDR3 is made up of 15 amino acids. As DNA, the CDR3 is TGTGCCAGCAGCTTGTCCGGGATCAGTCCTTACGAGCAGTACTTC. Translating gives CASSLSGISPYEQYF.

This clone showed up just a few times. The chain employs TRBV4-1 and TRBJ2-5, with TRBD2 matching 7 bases. CDR3 size: 15 residues. Trimming took 5 bases from V and 0 from J; bases not matched to a gene: 6. Germline CDR1 and CDR2: MGHRA and YSYEKL. CDR3 coding DNA: TGCGCCAGCAGCACTCCAGCGGGATACCAAGAGACCCAGTACTTC. Translated, it gives CASSTPAGYQETQYF.

The chain's CDR3 is CASSFNERNTEAFF. Here the CDR3 DNA reads TGCGCCAGCAGCTTTAATGAAAGGAACACTGAAGCTTTCTTT. This chain connects TRBV5-1 to TRBJ1-1; D remains unclear. This CDR3 is built from 14 residues. The germline CDR1 and CDR2 sequences are SGHRS and YFSETQ. Trimming shortened V by 2 bases and J by 1 base, and 9 bases separated the two germline ends.

J is TRBJ2-5 and V is TRBV29-1; maybe TRBD1 (5 bases). Germline-derived CDR1 and CDR2 are SQVTM and ANQGSEA. V lost 7 bases and J lost 5, with 14 bases in between. The CDR3 has 12 amino acids. In DNA, the CDR3 is TGCAGCGAACGGTCACCAGGGGAGACCCAGTACTTC. Its translation: CSERSPGETQYF.

The chain carries TRBV27 and TRBJ1-2; 7 nucleotides match TRBD1. Germline CDR1 MNHEY, CDR2 SMNVEV (reference sequence). V lost 6 bases, J lost 2 bases, and 0 bases stayed unmatched. CDR3 length: 12 amino acids. The CDR3 nucleotides are TGTGCCAGCAGGACAGGGAACTATGGCTACACCTTC. Its translation is CASRTGNYGYTF.

The chain employs TRBV7-9 and TRBJ2-3; 7 bases agree with TRBD1. CDR1 and CDR2 (germline): SEHNR, FQNEAQ (reference sequence). This CDR3 has 15 amino acids. After removal of 6 bases from V and 0 bases from J, the junction contained 6 bases not matched to a gene. CDR3 coding DNA: TGTGCCAGCAGTCCCGGACAGGAAAGCACAGATACGCAGTATTTT. Protein: CASSPGQESTDTQYF.

The V and J genes are TRBV7-3 and TRBJ1-2, with TRBD1 matching over 8 bases. CDR3 size: 13 residues. V lost 5 bases and J lost 3; bases outside the gene matches: 2. Germline CDR1 and CDR2: SGHTA and FQGTGA. This CDR3 reads CASSQTGDYGYTF. In nucleotides, the CDR3 is TGTGCCAGCAGCCAGACAGGGGACTATGGCTACACCTTC. The full variable domain, in which reference TRBV7-3 and TRBJ1-2 provide the parts outside the CDR3, is GAGVSQTPSNKVTEKGKYVELRCDPISGHTALYWYRQSLGQGPEFLIYFQGTGAADDSGLPNDRFFAVRPEGSVSTLKIQRTERGDSAVYLCASSQTGDYGYTFGSGTRLTVV.

The gene calls are TRBV25-1 and TRBJ1-3, with 9 bases identical to TRBD1. CDR1 and CDR2 (germline): MGHDK, SYGVNS. This CDR3 spans 14 amino acids. V trimming: 4 bases; J trimming: 8 bases; junction bases outside the gene matches: 6. CDR3 loop: CASSGTGQGHTIYF. CDR3 sequence (DNA): TGTGCCAGCAGTGGAACCGGACAGGGGCACACCATATATTTT.

The chain links TRBV10-3 to TRBJ2-7, with TRBD1 matching over 11 bases. Germline values: CDR1 ENHRY, CDR2 SYGVKD. This CDR3 region has 15 residues. V lost 2 bases and J lost 2; bases outside the gene matches: 2. CDR3: CAISEPGQGAYEQYF. In nucleotides, the CDR3 is TGTGCCATCAGTGAGCCGGGACAGGGGGCCTACGAGCAGTACTTC.

This clone was seen only once. V usage is TRBV5-1 and J usage is TRBJ2-2; the match to TRBD2 covers 8 bases. The junction had 10 bases not matched to a gene; V was cut back by 6 bases and J by 6 bases. The CDR3 covers 15 residues. The germline CDR1 and CDR2 sequences are SGHRS and YFSETQ. The CDR3 loop reads CASTPAAGVPGELFF. DNA of the CDR3: TGCGCCAGCACCCCCGCAGCGGGGGTTCCCGGGGAGCTGTTTTTT.

This rearrangement joins TRBV2 to TRBJ2-3; 9 nucleotides agree with TRBD1. This CDR3 contains 15 residues. The V gene end was trimmed by 5 bases and the J gene end by 5 bases; junction bases not matched to a gene: 8. In germline, CDR1 is SNHLY, CDR2 FYNNEI. CDR3 protein: CASSTRTGEKDTQYF. CDR3 DNA: TGTGCCAGCAGTACGCGGACAGGGGAGAAAGATACGCAGTATTTT.

This clone has just a few counts. The chain is built from TRBV29-1 and TRBJ2-1; 11 bases agree with TRBD2. CDR1 is SQVTM and CDR2 is ANQGSEA in the germline V gene. The CDR3 loop spans 14 amino acids. Losses at the gene ends were 4 bases for V and 6 bases for J; bases not matched to a gene: 5. In DNA, the CDR3 is TGCAGCGTTGCGGGGCTAGCGGGGGGCAATGAGCAGTTCTTC. Translation gives CSVAGLAGGNEQFF.

In DNA, the CDR3 is TGCAGCGTTGAAATAACTAGCACAGATACGCAGTATTTT. Its translation: CSVEITSTDTQYF. J is TRBJ2-3 and V is TRBV29-1; D is undetermined. CDR1 is SQVTM, CDR2 ANQGSEA, per germline. The CDR3 is 13 amino acids. The germline V and J ends were trimmed by 2 bases and 0 bases, with 6 bases remaining between them.

The chain couples TRBV5-1 to TRBJ1-1; D is perhaps TRBD1 (6 bases). CDR1 SGHRS and CDR2 YFSETQ come from the germline V gene. Trimming took 4 bases from V and 6 from J, leaving 16 bases between them. This CDR3 has 14 residues. The CDR3 loop reads CASSPAGGRAEAFF. The DNA of the CDR3 is TGCGCCAGCAGCCCGGCGGGGGGCAGGGCTGAAGCTTTCTTT.

The chain uses TRBV4-1 and TRBJ2-5; 7 nucleotides agree with TRBD2. Germline V gives CDR1 MGHRA, CDR2 YSYEKL. Trimming removed 1 base from V and 5 bases from J; junction bases left unmatched: 7. This CDR3 has 15 residues. CDR3 coding DNA: TGCGCCAGCAGCCAAGGGGTAGCGGGCGGTGAGACCCAGTACTTC. Protein sequence: CASSQGVAGGETQYF.

The chain recombines TRBV5-5 with TRBJ2-7, with D tentatively TRBD1 or TRBD2 (6 bases each). The CDR3 has 15 amino acids. Germline CDR1 SGHKS, CDR2 YYEKEE (reference sequence). V was trimmed by 4 bases and J by 3 bases, leaving 17 bases between them. The CDR3: CASSRGGTGIYEQYF. In nucleotides, the CDR3 is TGTGCCAGCAGCCGGGGAGGTACAGGGATCTACGAGCAGTACTTC.

The V and J genes are TRBV25-1 and TRBJ1-5; D may be TRBD1 (6 bases). The CDR3 covers 16 residues. The V and J ends lost 5 bases and 3 bases respectively, with 17 bases between them. Germline loops: CDR1 MGHDK, CDR2 SYGVNS. The CDR3 spells CASSPSGAGHNQPQHF. In DNA, the CDR3 is TGTGCCAGCAGTCCTTCAGGGGCGGGCCACAATCAGCCCCAGCATTTT.